This record looks at one T cell receptor beta chain sequence and its context. The target antigen is unknown. Germline CDR1 reads KGHSH; CDR2 reads LQKENI. This CDR3 has 15 amino acids. The ends lost 3 bases at V and 4 bases at J; junction bases unmatched: 6. PCR involved 60 Vbeta and 13 Jbeta primers. Only in-frame clones appear in the TCRdb table, and some are missing; sequencing was by immunoSEQ multiplex PCR. This sample's clone table lists 85,000 to 90,000 clones. These data originate in a study of cytomegalovirus exposure and HLA in healthy donors. Study findings and constraints: Association of 16,951 TCR beta sequences with HLA alleles was found at 0.05 false discovery rate in a later analysis.

V is TRBV18 and J is TRBJ1-2; 9 nucleotides match TRBD1. The TCR sequence derives from a man aged 50 or older in good health and CMV-seropositive. Input material: PBMCs. The CDR3 sequence: CASSPGQGLFYGYTF. CDR3 nucleotide sequence: TGTGCCAGCTCACCGGGACAGGGTTTATTCTATGGCTACACCTTC. Full variable domain (missing parts from reference TRBV18 and TRBJ1-2): NAGVMQNPRHLVRRRGQEARLRCSPMKGHSHVYWYRQLPEEGLKFMVYLQKENIIDESGMPKERFSAEFPKEGPSILRIQQVVRGDSAAYFCASSPGQGLFYGYTFGSGTRLTVV.